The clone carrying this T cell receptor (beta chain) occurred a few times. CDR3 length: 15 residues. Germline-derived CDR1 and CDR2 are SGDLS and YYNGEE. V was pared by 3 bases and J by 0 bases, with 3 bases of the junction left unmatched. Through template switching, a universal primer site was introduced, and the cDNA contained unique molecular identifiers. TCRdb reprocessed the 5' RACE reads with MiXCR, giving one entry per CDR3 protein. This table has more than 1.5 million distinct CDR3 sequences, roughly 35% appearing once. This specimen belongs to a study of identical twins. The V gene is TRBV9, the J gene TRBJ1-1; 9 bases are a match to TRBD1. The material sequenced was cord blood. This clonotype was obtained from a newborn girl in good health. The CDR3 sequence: CASSATGGMNTEAFF. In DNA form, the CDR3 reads TGTGCCAGCAGCGCGACAGGGGGTATGAACACTGAAGCTTTCTTT.